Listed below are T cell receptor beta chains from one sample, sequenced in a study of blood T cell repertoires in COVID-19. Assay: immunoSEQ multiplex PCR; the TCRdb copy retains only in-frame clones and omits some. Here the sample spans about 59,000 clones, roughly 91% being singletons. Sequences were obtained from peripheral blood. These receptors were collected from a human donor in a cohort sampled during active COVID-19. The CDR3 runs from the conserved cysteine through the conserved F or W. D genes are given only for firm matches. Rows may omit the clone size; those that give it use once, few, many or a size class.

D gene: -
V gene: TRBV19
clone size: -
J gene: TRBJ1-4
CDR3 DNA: TGTGCCAGTAGTACAGGGTCTGTAGGTGAAAAACTGTTTTTT
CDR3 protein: CASSTGSVGEKLFF

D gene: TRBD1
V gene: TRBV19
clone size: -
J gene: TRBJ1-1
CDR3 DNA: TGTGCCAGTGGTTACAGGGGCCGTACTGAAGCTTTCTTT
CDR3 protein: CASGYRGRTEAFF

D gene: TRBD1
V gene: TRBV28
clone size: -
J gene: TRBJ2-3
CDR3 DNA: TGTGCCAGCGGTCCGGGACAGTTCACAGATACGCAGTATTTT
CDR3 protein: CASGPGQFTDTQYF

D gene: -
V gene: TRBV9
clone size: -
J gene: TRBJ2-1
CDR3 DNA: TGTGCCAGCAGCGGGCCGGGGGTATACAATGAGCAGTTCTTC
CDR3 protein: CASSGPGVYNEQFF

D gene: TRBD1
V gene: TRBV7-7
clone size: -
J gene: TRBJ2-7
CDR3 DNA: TGTGCTAGCAGCTCACGGACAGGGTGGGGCTACGAGCAGTACTTC
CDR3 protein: CASSSRTGWGYEQYF

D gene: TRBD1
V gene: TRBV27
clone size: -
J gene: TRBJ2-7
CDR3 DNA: TGTGCCAGCAGTTTAATGGGACAGGGGGCCAACGAGCAGTACTTC
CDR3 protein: CASSLMGQGANEQYF

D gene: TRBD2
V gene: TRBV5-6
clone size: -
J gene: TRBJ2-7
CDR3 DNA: TGTGCCAGCAGCTGGGGGGTAGCGGGCTCTCTAAACTCCTACGAGCAGTACTTC
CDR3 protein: CASSWGVAGSLNSYEQYF

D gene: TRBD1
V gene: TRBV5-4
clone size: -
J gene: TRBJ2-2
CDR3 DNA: TGTGCCAGCAGCTTTGGGACAGCGAACACCGGGGAGCTGTTTTTT
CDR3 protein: CASSFGTANTGELFF

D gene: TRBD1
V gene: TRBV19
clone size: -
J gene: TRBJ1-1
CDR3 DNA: TGTGCCAGTAGTATAGTGGGGACAGGCCCCGGGGGTGAAGCTTTCTTT
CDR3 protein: CASSIVGTGPGGEAFF

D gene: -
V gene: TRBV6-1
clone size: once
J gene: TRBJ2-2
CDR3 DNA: TGTGCCAGCAGTGGAGCGGTTACTAACACCGGGGAGCTGTTTTTT
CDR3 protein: CASSGAVTNTGELFF

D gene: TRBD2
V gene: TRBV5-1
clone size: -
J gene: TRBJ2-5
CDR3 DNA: TGCGCCAGCAGCCTCGGGGATCTAGCGGGTGGCTGGTACTTC
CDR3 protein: CASSLGDLAGGWYF

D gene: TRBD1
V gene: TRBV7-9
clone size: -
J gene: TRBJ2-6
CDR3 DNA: TGTGCCAGCAGCTGGAGGCCGGGACAGGGCACCTCTGGGGCCAACGTCCTGACTTTC
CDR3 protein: CASSWRPGQGTSGANVLTF

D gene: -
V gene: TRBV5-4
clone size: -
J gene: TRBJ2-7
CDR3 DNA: TGTGCCAGCAGCTTGGGGAGGGGTTCCTACGAGCAGTACTTC
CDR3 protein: CASSLGRGSYEQYF

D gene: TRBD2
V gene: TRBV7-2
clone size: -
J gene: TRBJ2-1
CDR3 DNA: TGTGCCAGCAGCCGTATTACTAGCGGTTTAAAAAATGAGCAGTTCTTC
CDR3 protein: CASSRITSGLKNEQFF

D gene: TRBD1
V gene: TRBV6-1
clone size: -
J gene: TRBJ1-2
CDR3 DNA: TGTGCCAGCAGTGGGACAGGGGCCATTCTAGACTATGGCTACACCTTC
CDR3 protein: CASSGTGAILDYGYTF

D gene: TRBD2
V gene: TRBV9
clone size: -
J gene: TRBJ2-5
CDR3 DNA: TGTGCCAGCACCCCGCGACTAGCGGGGGGATCTGAGACCCAGTACTTC
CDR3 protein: CASTPRLAGGSETQYF

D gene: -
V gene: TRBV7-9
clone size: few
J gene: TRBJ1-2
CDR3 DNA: TGTGCCAGCAGCTTTCCGTCAGGGGAGAGCGATGGCTACACCTTC
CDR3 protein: CASSFPSGESDGYTF

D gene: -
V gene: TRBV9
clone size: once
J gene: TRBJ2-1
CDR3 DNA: TGTGCCAGCAGCCCCTCCTTTAACTCCTTCTACAATGAGCAGTTCTTC
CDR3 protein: CASSPSFNSFYNEQFF

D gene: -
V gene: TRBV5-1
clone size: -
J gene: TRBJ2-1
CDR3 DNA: TGCGCCAGCAGCTTGGTACCCAGTTACAATGAGCAGTTCTTC
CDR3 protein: CASSLVPSYNEQFF

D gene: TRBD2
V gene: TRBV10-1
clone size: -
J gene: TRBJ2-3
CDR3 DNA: TGCGCCAGCAGCCAACGACTAGCGGGAGACACAGATACGCAGTATTTT
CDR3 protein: CASSQRLAGDTDTQYF

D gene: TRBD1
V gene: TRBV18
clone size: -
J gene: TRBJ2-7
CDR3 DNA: TGTGCCAGCTCACCAAAGCAACAGGGGTCTTCCTACGAGCAGTACTTC
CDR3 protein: CASSPKQQGSSYEQYF

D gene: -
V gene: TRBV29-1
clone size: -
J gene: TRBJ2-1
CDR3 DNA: TGCAGCGTTGGGGATCACAGGGCGGATTACAATGAGCAGTTCTTC
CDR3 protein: CSVGDHRADYNEQFF

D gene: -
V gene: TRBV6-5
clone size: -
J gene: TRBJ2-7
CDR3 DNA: TGTGCCAGCAGTTACTCGCAGGGGCTAGGCTACGAGCAGTACTTC
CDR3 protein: CASSYSQGLGYEQYF

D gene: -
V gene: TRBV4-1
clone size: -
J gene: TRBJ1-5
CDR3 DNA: TGCGCCAGCAGCCAAGGGGGCAATGGCAATCAGCCCCAGCATTTT
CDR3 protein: CASSQGGNGNQPQHF

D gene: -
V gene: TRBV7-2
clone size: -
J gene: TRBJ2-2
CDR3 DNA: TGTGCCAGCAGCTCCCCGCCTAGGATGGGGGAGCTGTTTTTT
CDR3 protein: CASSSPPRMGELFF

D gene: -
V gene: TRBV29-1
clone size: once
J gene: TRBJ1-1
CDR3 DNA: TGCAGCGGACTACGGTACTGGGGCACTGAAGCTTTCTTT
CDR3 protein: CSGLRYWGTEAFF

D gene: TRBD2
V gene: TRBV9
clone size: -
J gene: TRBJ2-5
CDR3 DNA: TGTGCCAGCAGCCCCGACTCTGGGACTAGCGGGGCCCTGAGAGAGACCCAGTACTTC
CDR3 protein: CASSPDSGTSGALRETQYF

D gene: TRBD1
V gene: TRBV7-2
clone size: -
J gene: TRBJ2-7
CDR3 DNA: TGTGCCAGCAGCTTACAACAGGGGCGAGGGTACGAGCAGTACTTC
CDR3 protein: CASSLQQGRGYEQYF

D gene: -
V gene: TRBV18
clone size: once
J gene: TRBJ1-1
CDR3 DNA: TGTGCCAGCTCACCCCCTTATGAGAGGGGGACTGAAGCTTTCTTT
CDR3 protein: CASSPPYERGTEAFF

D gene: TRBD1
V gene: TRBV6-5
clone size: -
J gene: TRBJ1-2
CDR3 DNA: TGTGCCAGCAGTTACGTGACAGGGGGCTTGGAGGGCTACACCTTC
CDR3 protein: CASSYVTGGLEGYTF

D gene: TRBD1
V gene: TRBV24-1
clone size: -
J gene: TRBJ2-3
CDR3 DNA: TGTGCCACGGACAGGGATAGCACAGATACGCAGTATTTT
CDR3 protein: CATDRDSTDTQYF

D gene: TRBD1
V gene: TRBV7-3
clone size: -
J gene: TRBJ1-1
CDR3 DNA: TGTGCCAGCAGCCCCGACAGGGGGAACACTGAAGCTTTCTTT
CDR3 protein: CASSPDRGNTEAFF

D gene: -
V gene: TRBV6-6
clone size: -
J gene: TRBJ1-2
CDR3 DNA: TGTGCCAGCAGCCAAGACTCGACAGGCCGGGGCTATGGCTACACCTTC
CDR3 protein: CASSQDSTGRGYGYTF

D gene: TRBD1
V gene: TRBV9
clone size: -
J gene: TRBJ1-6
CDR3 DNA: TGTGCCAGCAGCGTGGGGGGACAGGGGAGGAATTCACCCCTCCACTTT
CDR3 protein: CASSVGGQGRNSPLHF

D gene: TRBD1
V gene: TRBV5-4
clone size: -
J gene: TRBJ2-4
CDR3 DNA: TGTGCCAGCAGCCCACTCGGACAGGGTGGAGGGAACATTCAGTACTTC
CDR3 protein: CASSPLGQGGGNIQYF

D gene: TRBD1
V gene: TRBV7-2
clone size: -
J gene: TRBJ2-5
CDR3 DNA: TGTGCCAGCAGCTATGCAGGGGGCGAGACCCAGTACTTC
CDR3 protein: CASSYAGGETQYF

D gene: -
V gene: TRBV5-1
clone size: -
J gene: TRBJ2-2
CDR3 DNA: TGCGCCAGCAGCTTGGGAGGGGGTAACACCGGGGAGCTGTTTTTT
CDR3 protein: CASSLGGGNTGELFF

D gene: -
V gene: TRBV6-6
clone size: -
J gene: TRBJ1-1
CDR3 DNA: TGTGCCAGCAGATGGGGGGGAGGCACTGAAGCTTTCTTT
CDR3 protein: CASRWGGGTEAFF

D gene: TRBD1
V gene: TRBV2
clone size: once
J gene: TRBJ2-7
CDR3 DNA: TGTGCCACCCGGAGGGGACAGGGGGCCAACGAGCAGTACTTC
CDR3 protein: CATRRGQGANEQYF

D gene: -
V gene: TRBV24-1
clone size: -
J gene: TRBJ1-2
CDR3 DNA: TGTGCCACCAGTGATTTGGACGGGAGTTATGGCTACACCTTC
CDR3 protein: CATSDLDGSYGYTF

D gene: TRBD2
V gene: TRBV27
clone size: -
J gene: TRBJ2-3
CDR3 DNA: TGTGCCAGCAGCCTAGCGGGGGGCCCCTGGGGTACGCAGTATTTT
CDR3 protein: CASSLAGGPWGTQYF

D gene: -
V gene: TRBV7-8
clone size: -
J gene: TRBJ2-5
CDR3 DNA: TGTGCCGGGGACTTAAACGGTCAAGAGACCCAGTACTTC
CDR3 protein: CAGDLNGQETQYF

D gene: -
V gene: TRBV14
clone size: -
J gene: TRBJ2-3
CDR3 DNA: TGTGCCAGCAGCCCGACTAGAGTACTCACAGATACGCAGTATTTT
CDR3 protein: CASSPTRVLTDTQYF

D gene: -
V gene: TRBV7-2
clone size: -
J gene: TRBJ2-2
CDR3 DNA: TGTGCCAGCAGCCCTCGACAGGATTCCGCCCTGTTTTTT
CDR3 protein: CASSPRQDSALFF

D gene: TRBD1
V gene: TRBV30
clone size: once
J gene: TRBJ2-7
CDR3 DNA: TGTGCCTGGAGTGTACCCGGACAGGGAAGCGACGAGCAGTACTTC
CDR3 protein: CAWSVPGQGSDEQYF

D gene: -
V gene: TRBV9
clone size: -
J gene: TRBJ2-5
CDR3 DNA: TGTGCCAGCAGCACCCAACAGGGGGGGATGGGAGAGACCCAGTACTTC
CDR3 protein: CASSTQQGGMGETQYF

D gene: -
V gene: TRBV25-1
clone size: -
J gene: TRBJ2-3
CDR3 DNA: TGTGCCAGCAGTGAATACCAGGGCCCAGATACGCAGTATTTT
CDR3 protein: CASSEYQGPDTQYF

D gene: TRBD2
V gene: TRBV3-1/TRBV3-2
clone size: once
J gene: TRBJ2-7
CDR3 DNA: TGTGCCAGCGGCCAAGAGCGCCTAGCGGGTGGCGAGCAGTACTTC
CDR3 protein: CASGQERLAGGEQYF

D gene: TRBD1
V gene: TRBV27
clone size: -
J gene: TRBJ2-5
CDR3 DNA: TGTGCCAGCAGTCCCGGGACAGCACAAGAGACCCAGTACTTC
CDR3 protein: CASSPGTAQETQYF

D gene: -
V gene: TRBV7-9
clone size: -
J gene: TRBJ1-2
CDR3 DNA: TGTGCCAGCAGCGAACAGACAAGCCTTTATGGCTACACCTTC
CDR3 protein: CASSEQTSLYGYTF

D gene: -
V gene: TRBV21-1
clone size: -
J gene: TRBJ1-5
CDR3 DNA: TGTGCCAGCAGCAAACTTACCGACCATTGGACAGGGCTAGCTTGCAATCAGCCCCAGCATTTT
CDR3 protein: CASSKLTDHWTGLACNQPQHF

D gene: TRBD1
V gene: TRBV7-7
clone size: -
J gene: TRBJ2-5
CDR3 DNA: TGTGCTAGCAGCCTACGACAGGGGAGATCTTCACAGGAGACCCAGTACTTC
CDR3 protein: CASSLRQGRSSQETQYF

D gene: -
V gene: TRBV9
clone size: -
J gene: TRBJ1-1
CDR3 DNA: TGTGCCAGCAGCGTAGACACCACTGAAGCTTTCTTT
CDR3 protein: CASSVDTTEAFF

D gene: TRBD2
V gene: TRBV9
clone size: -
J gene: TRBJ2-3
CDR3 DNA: TGTGCCAGCAGCGTACTAGCGGGGGAGCTTTTAGATACGCAGTATTTT
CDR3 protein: CASSVLAGELLDTQYF

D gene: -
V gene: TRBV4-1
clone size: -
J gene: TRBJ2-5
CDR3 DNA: TGCGCCAGCAGCCTCCTAGGACTATCTGTGGAGACCCAGTACTTC
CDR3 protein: CASSLLGLSVETQYF